Below, 15 T cell receptor beta chains from the same sample are listed, as sequenced in a study of T cells after yellow fever vaccination. TCRdb analysed the 5' RACE reads with MiXCR anew, one entry per CDR3 protein. Among roughly 60,000 distinct CDR3 sequences listed, about 6.6% were seen once. Source: CD8+ T cells sorted from PBMCs, taken on the day of the first yellow fever vaccination. These receptors came from a man aged 18 to 30 who received the YFV17D yellow fever vaccine.

This clonotype was seen repeatedly, ten times or more. This chain connects TRBV7-6 to TRBJ1-1; D perhaps matches TRBD1 (5 bases). The CDR3 covers 14 residues. CDR1 is SGHVS, CDR2 FNYEAQ, per germline. Trimming stripped 5 bases from V and 2 bases from J, with 12 bases between. In DNA, the CDR3 is TGTGCCAGCAGCCCGAGACAGACCAACACTGAAGCTTTCTTT. Protein sequence: CASSPRQTNTEAFF.

The genes are TRBV12-3 or TRBV12-4 and TRBJ1-5, with D tentatively TRBD1 (5 bases). V was clipped by 5 bases and J by 0 bases, with 11 bases between them. The CDR3 has 15 residues. CDR3 sequence (DNA): TGTGCCAGCAGTCCCGGGACTATTAGCAATCAGCCCCAGCATTTT. This translates into CASSPGTISNQPQHF.

The chain links TRBV28 to TRBJ2-7; the D gene is possibly TRBD2 (6 bases). The CDR3 is 15 residues long. V lost 9 bases and J 7 bases, leaving 25 bases between the germline ends. Germline CDR1 reads MDHEN; CDR2 reads SYDVKM. CDR3 sequence reads: CASTRPGDAFREQYV. The CDR3 coding sequence is TGTGCCAGTACCAGACCGGGAGACGCCTTCCGGGAGCAGTACGTC.

V usage is TRBV29-1 and J usage is TRBJ2-1, with D hard to call. V was trimmed by 3 bases and J by 2 bases, leaving 11 bases between them. Germline V gives CDR1 SQVTM, CDR2 ANQGSEA. The CDR3 totals 14 residues. CDR3 residues: CSVETGYTYNEQFF. The CDR3 DNA reads as TGCAGCGTTGAGACCGGGTATACCTACAATGAGCAGTTCTTC.

This clonotype has ten or more counts. V usage is TRBV12-3 or TRBV12-4 and J usage is TRBJ2-2; D remains ambiguous. The CDR3 covers 14 residues. V lost 2 bases, J lost 0 bases, and 4 bases lay in between. The CDR3 DNA is TGTGCCAGCAGTTTACAGGCGAACACCGGGGAGCTGTTTTTT. It codes for CASSLQANTGELFF.

This clonotype showed up just a few times. In nucleotides, the CDR3 is TGTGCCAGCAGCTTTGGGGGGCCCACTGAAGCTTTCTTT. It yields the protein CASSFGGPTEAFF. The J gene is TRBJ1-1, the V gene TRBV5-4; D might be TRBD1 (6 bases). The CDR3 loop spans 13 amino acids. Germline V lookup: CDR1 SGHNT, CDR2 YYREEE (reference sequence). The V end was cut by 2 bases, the J end by 4 bases, with 9 bases between.

The sample holds many counts of this clonotype. The V and J genes are TRBV12-3 or TRBV12-4 and TRBJ2-5; TRBD2 might be the D (5 bases). The CDR3 consists of 14 residues. V lost 7 bases to trimming and J lost 1 base, with 13 bases between them. The CDR3 here is CASTALGAQETQYF. The CDR3 DNA reads as TGTGCCAGCACCGCCTTGGGAGCCCAAGAGACCCAGTACTTC.

The chain has TRBV4-2 and TRBJ1-1, with 7 nucleotides matching TRBD1. The V gene's germline CDR1 is LGHNA and CDR2 YNFKEQ. The CDR3 runs to 15 residues. The junction had 6 bases not matched to a gene; V was cut back by 2 bases and J by 3 bases. The CDR3 DNA follows: TGTGCCAGCAGCCAACCTCTCCAGGGGGACACTGAAGCTTTCTTT. Translation gives CASSQPLQGDTEAFF.

This clonotype was counted between two and nine times. The genes are TRBV9 and TRBJ2-1; D is unresolved. Per the germline V gene, CDR1 is SGDLS and CDR2 is YYNGEE. CDR3 length: 14 amino acids. Trimming took off 0 bases at V and 4 bases at J, with 8 bases between the two ends. CDR3 in amino acids: CASSVEGSYNEQFF. Written as DNA, the CDR3 is TGTGCCAGCAGCGTAGAGGGCAGTTACAATGAGCAGTTCTTC.

The chain combines TRBV29-1 with TRBJ2-7; maybe TRBD1 (6 bases). V lost 4 bases to trimming and J lost 2 bases, with 6 bases between them. This CDR3 is built from 11 residues. CDR1 and CDR2 (germline): SQVTM, ANQGSEA. This chain's CDR3 is CSVGTAYEQYF. The CDR3 DNA is TGCAGCGTTGGGACAGCCTACGAGCAGTACTTC.

This clonotype was seen at least ten times. The chain is built from TRBV9 and TRBJ2-3; the D gene is possibly TRBD2 (5 bases). Trimming removed 1 base from V and 6 bases from J, with 15 bases in between. CDR1 is SGDLS and CDR2 is YYNGEE in the germline V gene. This CDR3 is 15 amino acids long. The CDR3, as DNA: TGTGCCAGCAGCGTATCCCGGACCCGAGGGGATACGCAGTATTTT. Translated: CASSVSRTRGDTQYF.

J is TRBJ1-1 and V is TRBV19; a weak D match, TRBD1 (6 bases). This CDR3 has 13 amino acids. Germline-derived CDR1 and CDR2 are LNHDA and SQIVND (reference sequence). Trimming left V 7 bases short and J 1 base short, with 10 bases between. Written as DNA, the CDR3 is TGTGCCAGTAATCAGGGACAGAACACTGAAGCTTTCTTT. It encodes CASNQGQNTEAFF.

The chain couples TRBV24-1 to TRBJ2-1; tentatively, D is TRBD1 or TRBD2 (6 bases each). CDR1 is KGHDR and CDR2 is SFDVKD in the germline V gene. V lost 1 base to trimming and J lost 7 bases, with 13 bases between them. The length of the CDR3 is 15 residues. CDR3 loop: CATSDLTGAWNEQFF. Written as DNA, the CDR3 is TGTGCCACCAGTGATTTAACGGGGGCCTGGAATGAGCAGTTCTTC.

J is TRBJ2-5 and V is TRBV7-6; TRBD2 agrees at 9 bases. Trimming removed 3 bases from V and 5 bases from J; junction bases left unmatched: 13. This CDR3 contains 17 residues. Germline CDR1 reads SGHVS; CDR2 reads FNYEAQ. In DNA form, the CDR3 reads TGTGCCAGCAGCTTGGCGCGGGGGGGGCAGGTCCAGGAGACCCAGTACTTC. It is translated as CASSLARGGQVQETQYF.

This clonotype was recorded a few times. CDR3 sequence reads: CASSPEGVAETQYF. CDR3 sequence (DNA): TGCGCCAGCAGCCCAGAAGGGGTAGCGGAGACCCAGTACTTC. V usage is TRBV5-1 and J usage is TRBJ2-5; tentatively, D is TRBD1 or TRBD2 (5 bases each). This CDR3 spans 14 amino acids. Germline values: CDR1 SGHRS, CDR2 YFSETQ. The germline V and J ends were trimmed by 4 bases and 5 bases, with 15 bases remaining between them.